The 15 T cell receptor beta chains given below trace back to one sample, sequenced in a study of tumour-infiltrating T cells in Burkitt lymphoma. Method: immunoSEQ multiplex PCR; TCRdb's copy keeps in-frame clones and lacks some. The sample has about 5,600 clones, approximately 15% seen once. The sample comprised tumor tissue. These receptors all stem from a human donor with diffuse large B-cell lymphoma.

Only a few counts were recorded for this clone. The DNA of the CDR3 is TGTGCCAGCAGTGATCGGCTAGCGGGAATGGAGACCCAGTACTTC. Encoded protein: CASSDRLAGMETQYF. The rearrangement links TRBV2 to TRBJ2-5; 9 bases line up with TRBD2. J gave up 5 bases and V 3 bases, and 7 bases lay outside the gene matches. Germline assignment: CDR1 SNHLY and CDR2 FYNNEI. This CDR3 has 15 residues.

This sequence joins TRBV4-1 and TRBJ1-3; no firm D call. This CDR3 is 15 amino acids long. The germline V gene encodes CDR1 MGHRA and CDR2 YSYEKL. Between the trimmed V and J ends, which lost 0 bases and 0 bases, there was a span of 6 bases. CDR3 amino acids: CASSQERFSGNTIYF. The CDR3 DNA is TGCGCCAGCAGCCAAGAACGGTTCTCTGGAAACACCATATATTTT.

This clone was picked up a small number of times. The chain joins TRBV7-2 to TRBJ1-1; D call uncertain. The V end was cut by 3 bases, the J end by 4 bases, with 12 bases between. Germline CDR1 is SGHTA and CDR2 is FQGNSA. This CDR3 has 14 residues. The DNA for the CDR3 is TGTGCCAGCAGCTTGGCCCCTTCGGTCACTGAAGCTTTCTTT. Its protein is CASSLAPSVTEAFF.

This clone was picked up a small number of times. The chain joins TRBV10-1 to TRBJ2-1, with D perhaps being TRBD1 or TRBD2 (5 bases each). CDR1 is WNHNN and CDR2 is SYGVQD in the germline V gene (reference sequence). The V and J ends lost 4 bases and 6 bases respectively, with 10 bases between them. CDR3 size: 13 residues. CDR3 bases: TGCGCCAGCAGTGCGAGGGGAGCCAATGAGCAGTTCTTC. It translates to CASSARGANEQFF.

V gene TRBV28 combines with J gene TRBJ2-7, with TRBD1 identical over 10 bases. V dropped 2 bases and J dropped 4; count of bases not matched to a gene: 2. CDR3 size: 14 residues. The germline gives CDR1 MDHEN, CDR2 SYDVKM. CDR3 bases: TGTGCCAGCAGTTTAGGGGACAGGGGTTACGAGCAGTACTTC. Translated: CASSLGDRGYEQYF.

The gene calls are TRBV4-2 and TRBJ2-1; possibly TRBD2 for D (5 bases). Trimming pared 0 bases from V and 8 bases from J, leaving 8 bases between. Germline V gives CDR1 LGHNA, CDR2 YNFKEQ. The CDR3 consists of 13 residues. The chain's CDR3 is CASSQDSVHEQFF. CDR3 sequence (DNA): TGTGCCAGCAGCCAAGATAGCGTGCATGAGCAGTTCTTC.

CDR3 DNA: TGTGCCATCAGTGAGTCGAGGGGCTACACCTTC. This gives the protein CAISESRGYTF. The chain recombines TRBV10-3 with TRBJ1-2; D is uncertain. V was shortened by 0 bases and J by 8 bases, with 4 bases between the two germline ends. This CDR3 has 11 residues. The germline V gene has CDR1 ENHRY and CDR2 SYGVKD.

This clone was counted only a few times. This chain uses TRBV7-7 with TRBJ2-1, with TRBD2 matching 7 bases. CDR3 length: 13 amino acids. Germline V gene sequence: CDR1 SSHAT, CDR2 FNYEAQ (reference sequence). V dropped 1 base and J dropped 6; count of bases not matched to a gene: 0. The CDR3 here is CASSLGTSNEQFF. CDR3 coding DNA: TGTGCCAGCAGCTTAGGGACTAGCAATGAGCAGTTCTTC. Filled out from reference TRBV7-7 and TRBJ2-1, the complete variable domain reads GAGVSQSPRYKVTKRGQDVTLRCDPISSHATLYWYQQALGQGPEFLTYFNYEAQPDKSGLPSDRFSAERPEGSISTLTIQRTEQRDSAMYRCASSLGTSNEQFFGPGTRLTVL.

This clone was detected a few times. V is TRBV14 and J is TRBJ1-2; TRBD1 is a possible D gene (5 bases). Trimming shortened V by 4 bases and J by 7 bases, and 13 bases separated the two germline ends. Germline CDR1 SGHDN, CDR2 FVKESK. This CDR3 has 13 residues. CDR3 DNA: TGTGCCAGCAGCCCTCGGGACGGCCGTGGCTACACCTTC. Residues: CASSPRDGRGYTF.

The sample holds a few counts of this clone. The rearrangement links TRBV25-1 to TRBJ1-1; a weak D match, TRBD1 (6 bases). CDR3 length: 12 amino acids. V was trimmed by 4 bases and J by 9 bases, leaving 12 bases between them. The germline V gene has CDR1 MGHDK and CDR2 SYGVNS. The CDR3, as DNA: TGTGCCAGCAGTGTAACAGGGTACCAAGCTTTCTTT. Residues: CASSVTGYQAFF.

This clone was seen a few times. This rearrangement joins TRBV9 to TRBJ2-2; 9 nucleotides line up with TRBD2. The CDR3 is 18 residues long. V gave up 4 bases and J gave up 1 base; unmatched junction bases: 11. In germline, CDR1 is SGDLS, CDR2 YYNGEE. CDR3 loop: CASSPGWLAGMNTGELFF. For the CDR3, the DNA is TGTGCCAGCAGCCCCGGGTGGCTAGCGGGGATGAACACCGGGGAGCTGTTTTTT.

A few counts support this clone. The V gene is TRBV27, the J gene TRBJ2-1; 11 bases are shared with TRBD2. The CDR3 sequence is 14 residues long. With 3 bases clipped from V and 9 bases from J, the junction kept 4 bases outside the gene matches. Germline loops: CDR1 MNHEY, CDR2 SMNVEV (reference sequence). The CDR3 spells CASSFGTSGGEQFF. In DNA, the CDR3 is TGTGCCAGCAGTTTTGGGACTAGCGGAGGTGAGCAGTTCTTC.

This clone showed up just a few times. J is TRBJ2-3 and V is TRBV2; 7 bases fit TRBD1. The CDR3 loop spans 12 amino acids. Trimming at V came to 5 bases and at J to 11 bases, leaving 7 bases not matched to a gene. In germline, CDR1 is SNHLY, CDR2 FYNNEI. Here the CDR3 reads CASSRQGAGQYF. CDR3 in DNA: TGTGCCAGCAGTCGACAGGGCGCGGGGCAGTATTTT.

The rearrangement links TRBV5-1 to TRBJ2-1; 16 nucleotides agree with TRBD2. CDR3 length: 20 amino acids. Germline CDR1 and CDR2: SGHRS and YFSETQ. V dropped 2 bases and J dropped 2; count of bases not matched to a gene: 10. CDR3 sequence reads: CASSFPQGTSGRATYNEQFF. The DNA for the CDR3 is TGCGCCAGCAGCTTTCCACAGGGGACTAGCGGGAGGGCTACCTACAATGAGCAGTTCTTC.

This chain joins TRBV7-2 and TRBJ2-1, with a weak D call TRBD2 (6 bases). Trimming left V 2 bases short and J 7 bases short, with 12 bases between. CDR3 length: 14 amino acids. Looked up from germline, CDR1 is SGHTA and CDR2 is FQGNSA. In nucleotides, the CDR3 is TGTGCCAGCAGCTTATGGGCGGGGCTAAATGAGCAGTTCTTC. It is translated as CASSLWAGLNEQFF.